This T cell receptor beta chain came from a study of OX40 agonist ivuxolimab in advanced cancers. On the study more broadly: Patients enrolled in dose escalation were diagnosed with hepatocellular carcinoma, melanoma, renal cell or head and neck cancer.

Using immunoSEQ multiplex PCR, the repertoire was profiled, and TCRdb retains in-frame clones only, with some absent. The repertoire consists of tens of thousands of clones, with 80% to 90% occurring once and the leading ten covering 0.65% to 0.95%. Germline lookup yields CDR1 SGHNT and CDR2 YENEEA. The CDR3 totals 15 residues. Trimming took 4 bases from V and 6 from J, leaving 18 bases between them. The chain uses TRBV11-3 and TRBJ1-1, with D tentatively TRBD1 (5 bases). Sample: CD4+ or CD8+ T cells sorted from blood, taken in a trial of the OX40 agonist ivuxolimab. This sequence was found in an adult with an advanced solid tumor such as melanoma, head and neck, liver or kidney cancer. The CDR3 reads CASSSTPGDDSEAFF. The DNA for the CDR3 is TGTGCCAGCAGCTCCACCCCGGGGGATGATTCTGAAGCTTTCTTT.